The text below deals with one T cell receptor beta chain. The data were obtained in a study of blood T cell repertoires in COVID-19. In the study's own analysis: Estimates of nucleated cell counts were drawn from the amplification of reference gene primers. Data came from immunoSEQ multiplex PCR; TCRdb stores just in-frame clones and leaves some out. For V, J and clone size, that table is used; D and trimming come from the DNA. This table has some 260,000 clones, around nine tenths appearing once. Sequenced: peripheral blood. This clonotype was sampled from a woman aged 65 to 85 with COVID-19, enrolled during active disease.

As DNA, the CDR3 is TGTGCCAGCAGTGCCACAACCGGACAGGGCATGAACACTGAAGCTTTCTTT. This encodes CASSATTGQGMNTEAFF. The genes are TRBV25-1 and TRBJ1-1; 8 bases match TRBD1. The CDR3 length is 17 residues. Germline V lookup: CDR1 MGHDK, CDR2 SYGVNS. V lost 4 bases, J lost 0 bases, and 10 bases stayed unmatched. Full variable domain (missing parts from reference TRBV25-1 and TRBJ1-1): EADIYQTPRYLVIGTGKKITLECSQTMGHDKMYWYQQDPGMELHLIHYSYGVNSTEKGDLSSESTVSRIRTEHFPLTLESARPSHTSQYLCASSATTGQGMNTEAFFGQGTRLTVV.